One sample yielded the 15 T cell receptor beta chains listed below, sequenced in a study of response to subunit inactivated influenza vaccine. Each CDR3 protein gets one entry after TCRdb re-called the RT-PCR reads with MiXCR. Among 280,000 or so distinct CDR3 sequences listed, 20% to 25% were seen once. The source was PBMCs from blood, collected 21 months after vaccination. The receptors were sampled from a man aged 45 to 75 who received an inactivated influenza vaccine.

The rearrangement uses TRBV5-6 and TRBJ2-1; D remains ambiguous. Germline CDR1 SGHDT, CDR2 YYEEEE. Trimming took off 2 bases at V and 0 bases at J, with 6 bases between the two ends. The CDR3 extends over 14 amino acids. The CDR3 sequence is CASSFKNSYNEQFF. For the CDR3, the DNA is TGTGCCAGCAGCTTTAAAAACTCCTACAATGAGCAGTTCTTC.

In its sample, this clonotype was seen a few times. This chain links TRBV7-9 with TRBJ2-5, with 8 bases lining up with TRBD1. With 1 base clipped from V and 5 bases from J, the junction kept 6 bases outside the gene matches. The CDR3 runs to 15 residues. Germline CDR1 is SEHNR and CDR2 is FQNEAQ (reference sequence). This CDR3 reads CASSLGGTGLETQYF. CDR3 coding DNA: TGTGCCAGCAGCTTAGGTGGGACAGGTTTGGAGACCCAGTACTTC. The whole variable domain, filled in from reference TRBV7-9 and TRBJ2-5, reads DTGVSQNPRHKITKRGQNVTFRCDPISEHNRLYWYRQTLGQGPEFLTYFQNEAQLEKSRLLSDRFSAERPKGSFSTLEIQRTEQGDSAMYLCASSLGGTGLETQYFGPGTRLLVL.

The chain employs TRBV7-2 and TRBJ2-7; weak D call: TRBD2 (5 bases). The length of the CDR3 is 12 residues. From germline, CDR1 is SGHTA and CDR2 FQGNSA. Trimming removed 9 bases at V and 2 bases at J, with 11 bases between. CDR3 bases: TGTGCCAGGAGGGCCAGCCCCTACGAGCAGTACTTC. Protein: CARRASPYEQYF.

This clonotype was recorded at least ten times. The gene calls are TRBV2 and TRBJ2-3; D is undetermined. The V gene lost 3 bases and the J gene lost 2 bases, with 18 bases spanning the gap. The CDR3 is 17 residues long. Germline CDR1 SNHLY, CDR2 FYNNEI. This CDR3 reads CASSEVSAVRATDTQYF. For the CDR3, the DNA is TGTGCCAGCAGTGAGGTATCGGCGGTCCGGGCCACAGATACGCAGTATTTT. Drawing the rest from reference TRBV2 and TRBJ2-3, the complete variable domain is EPEVTQTPSHQVTQMGQEVILRCVPISNHLYFYWYRQILGQKVEFLVSFYNNEISEKSEIFDDQFSVERPDGSNFTLKIRSTKLEDSAMYFCASSEVSAVRATDTQYFGPGTRLTVL.

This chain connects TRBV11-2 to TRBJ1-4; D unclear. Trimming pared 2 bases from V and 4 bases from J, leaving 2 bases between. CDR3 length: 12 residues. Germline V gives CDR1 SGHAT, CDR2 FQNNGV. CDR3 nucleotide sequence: TGTGCCAGCAGCTTATATAATGAAAAACTGTTTTTT. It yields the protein CASSLYNEKLFF. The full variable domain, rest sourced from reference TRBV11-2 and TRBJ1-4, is EAGVAQSPRYKIIEKRQSVAFWCNPISGHATLYWYQQILGQGPKLLIQFQNNGVVDDSQLPKDRFSAERLKGVDSTLKIQPAKLEDSAVYLCASSLYNEKLFFGSGTQLSVL.

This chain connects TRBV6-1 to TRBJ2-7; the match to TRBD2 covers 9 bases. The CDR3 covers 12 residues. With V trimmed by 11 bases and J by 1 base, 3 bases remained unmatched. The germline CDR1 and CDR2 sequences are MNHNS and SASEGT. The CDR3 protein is CAAGGRSYEQYF. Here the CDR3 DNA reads TGTGCCGCGGGGGGGCGATCCTACGAGCAGTACTTC.

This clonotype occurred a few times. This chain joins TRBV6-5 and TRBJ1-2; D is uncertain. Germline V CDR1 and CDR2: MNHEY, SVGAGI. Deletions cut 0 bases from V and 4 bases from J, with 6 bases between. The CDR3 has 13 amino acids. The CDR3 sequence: CASSYSPTYGYTF. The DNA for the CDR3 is TGTGCCAGCAGTTACTCCCCGACCTATGGCTACACCTTC.

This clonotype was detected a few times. This chain's CDR3 is CASSQERTYSPLHF. The CDR3 nucleotides are TGCGCCAGCAGCCAAGAGAGGACGTATTCACCCCTCCACTTT. The chain recombines TRBV4-3 with TRBJ1-6; no clear D. Germline assignment: CDR1 LGHNA and CDR2 YSLEER. Trimming left V 0 bases short and J 8 bases short, with 8 bases between. The CDR3 contains 14 residues.

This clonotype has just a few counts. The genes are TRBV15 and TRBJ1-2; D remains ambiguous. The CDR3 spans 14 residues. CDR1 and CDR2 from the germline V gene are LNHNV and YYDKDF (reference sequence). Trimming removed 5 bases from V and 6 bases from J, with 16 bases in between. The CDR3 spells CATSYLMGGNGYTF. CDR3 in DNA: TGTGCCACCAGCTACTTGATGGGCGGAAATGGCTACACCTTC.

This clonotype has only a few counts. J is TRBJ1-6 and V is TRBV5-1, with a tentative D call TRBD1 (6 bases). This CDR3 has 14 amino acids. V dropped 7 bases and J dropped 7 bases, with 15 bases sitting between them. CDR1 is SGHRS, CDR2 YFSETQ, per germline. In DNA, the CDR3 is TGCGCCAGCCACCGGGAACAGGGAAATTCACCCCTCCACTTT. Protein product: CASHREQGNSPLHF.

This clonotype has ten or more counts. The CDR3 nucleotides read TGTGCCAGCAGCCCCGGGGGGGGAGATCAGCCCCAGCATTTT. Protein: CASSPGGGDQPQHF. J is TRBJ1-5 and V is TRBV12-3 or TRBV12-4, with D possibly being TRBD1 (5 bases). There are 14 residues in the CDR3. With 6 bases removed from V and 5 bases from J, the gap between germline ends came to 14 bases.

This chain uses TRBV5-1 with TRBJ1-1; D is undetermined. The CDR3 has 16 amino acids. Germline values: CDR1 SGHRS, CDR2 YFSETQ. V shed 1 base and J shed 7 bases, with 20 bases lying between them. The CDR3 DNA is TGCGCCAGCAGCTTGAGCCCTTTGTGGCAGGCCAATGAAGCTTTCTTT. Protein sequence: CASSLSPLWQANEAFF.

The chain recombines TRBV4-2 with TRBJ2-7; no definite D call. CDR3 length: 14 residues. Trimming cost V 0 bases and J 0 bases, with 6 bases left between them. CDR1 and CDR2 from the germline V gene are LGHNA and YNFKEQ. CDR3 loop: CASSQEARSYEQYF. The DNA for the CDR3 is TGTGCCAGCAGCCAAGAAGCCCGCTCCTACGAGCAGTACTTC.

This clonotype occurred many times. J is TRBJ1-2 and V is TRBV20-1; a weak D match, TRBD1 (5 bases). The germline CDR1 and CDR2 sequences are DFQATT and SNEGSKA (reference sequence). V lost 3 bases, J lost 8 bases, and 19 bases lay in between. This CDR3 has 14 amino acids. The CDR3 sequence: CSARPDSPAQGYTF. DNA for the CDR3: TGCAGTGCTAGGCCCGACAGCCCGGCCCAGGGCTACACCTTC.

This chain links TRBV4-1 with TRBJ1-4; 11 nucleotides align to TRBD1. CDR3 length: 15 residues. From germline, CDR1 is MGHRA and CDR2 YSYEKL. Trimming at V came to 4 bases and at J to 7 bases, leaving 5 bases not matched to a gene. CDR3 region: CASSRGTGGTEKLFF. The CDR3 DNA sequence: TGCGCCAGCAGCCGCGGGACAGGGGGAACTGAAAAACTGTTTTTT.